A single sample is the source of the 21 T cell receptor beta chains below, sequenced in a study of blood T cell repertoires in COVID-19. Repertoires were generated with immunoSEQ multiplex PCR, while TCRdb's copy carries only in-frame clones and drops some. This table holds about 140,000 clones, nearly 85% found once. Input material: PBMCs or T cells enriched from blood (not recorded which). These receptors were taken from a man aged 45-65 years in a cohort exposed to, infected with or recovered from COVID-19 (not recorded which).

The gene calls are TRBV7-9 and TRBJ2-7; possibly TRBD2 for D (6 bases). The V and J ends lost 0 bases and 4 bases respectively, with 7 bases between them. CDR3 length: 13 residues. Germline V gene data show CDR1 as SEHNR and CDR2 as FQNEAQ (reference sequence). The CDR3 protein is CASSLARGYEQYF. In DNA form, the CDR3 reads TGTGCCAGCAGCTTAGCCCGGGGGTACGAGCAGTACTTC.

V is TRBV30 and J is TRBJ1-2, with 7 bases lining up with TRBD1. The trim removed 4 bases at V and 2 bases at J, leaving 16 bases unmatched. This CDR3 has 17 amino acids. The germline CDR1 and CDR2 sequences are GTSNPN and SVGIG (reference sequence). The CDR3 spells CAWTTPGPLQGNYGYTF. For the CDR3, the DNA is TGTGCCTGGACCACTCCTGGGCCGCTACAGGGGAACTATGGCTACACCTTC.

The chain is built from TRBV3-1 (or the pseudogene TRBV3-2) and TRBJ2-3; 8 positions agree with TRBD2. The germline CDR1 and CDR2 sequences are LGHDT and YNNKEL (reference sequence). The V and J ends lost 4 bases and 3 bases, in that order; junction bases with no gene match: 12. The CDR3 is 17 residues long. CDR3 in DNA: TGTGCCAGCAGCCGGCCGGGCCCCCGGGGGGGTACAGATACGCAGTATTTT. Translation gives CASSRPGPRGGTDTQYF.

The gene calls are TRBV24-1 and TRBJ2-5; 11 nucleotides agree with TRBD1. The CDR3 runs 16 residues. After removal of 4 bases from V and 5 bases from J, the junction contained 8 bases not matched to a gene. Germline loops: CDR1 KGHDR, CDR2 SFDVKD. CDR3 region: CATSDTGQGGGETQYF. CDR3 nucleotides: TGTGCCACCAGTGACACGGGACAGGGGGGAGGGGAGACCCAGTACTTC.

The J gene is TRBJ2-3, the V gene TRBV18; D might be TRBD1 (7 bases). Germline V gives CDR1 KGHSH, CDR2 LQKENI. The CDR3 is made up of 16 amino acids. V lost 5 bases to trimming and J lost 2 bases, with 17 bases between them. This CDR3 reads CASSNQGGTLTDTQYF. The CDR3 bases are TGTGCCAGCTCAAACCAGGGGGGCACACTCACAGATACGCAGTATTTT.

The V and J genes are TRBV5-1 and TRBJ1-5, with TRBD1 as a possible D gene (5 bases). CDR1 is SGHRS, CDR2 YFSETQ, per germline. V lost 0 bases to trimming and J lost 4 bases, with 11 bases between them. CDR3 size: 15 residues. The CDR3 protein is CASSLVGEPNQPQHF. The DNA for the CDR3 is TGCGCCAGCAGCTTGGTAGGGGAACCTAATCAGCCCCAGCATTTT.

The gene calls are TRBV10-3 and TRBJ2-1; the D gene is possibly TRBD2 (5 bases). The CDR3 length is 16 residues. From germline, CDR1 is ENHRY and CDR2 SYGVKD. The V gene lost 4 bases and the J gene lost 4 bases, with 17 bases spanning the gap. The CDR3 nucleotides are TGTGCCATCAGTGGTTCTAGCAGCCGCCCTTACAATGAGCAGTTCTTC. Protein product: CAISGSSSRPYNEQFF.

The chain combines TRBV20-1 with TRBJ2-1; 8 nucleotides agree with TRBD2. The CDR3 covers 11 residues. In germline, CDR1 is DFQATT, CDR2 SNEGSKA (reference sequence). V dropped 8 bases and J dropped 7; count of bases not matched to a gene: 4. CDR3 sequence reads: CSCSGINEQFF. In DNA form, the CDR3 reads TGCAGTTGTAGCGGGATTAATGAGCAGTTCTTC.

The CDR3 loop is CASSYPQGGSPLHF. The DNA for the CDR3 is TGTGCCAGCAGTTACCCCCAGGGTGGTTCACCCCTCCACTTT. The chain is built from TRBV6-2 or TRBV6-3 and TRBJ1-6; TRBD1 might be the D (5 bases). Trimming pared 2 bases from V and 9 bases from J, leaving 11 bases between. This CDR3 has 14 amino acids. From germline, CDR1 is MNHEY and CDR2 SVGEGT.

The gene calls are TRBV29-1 and TRBJ1-1, with 9 bases matching TRBD1. This CDR3 comprises 12 residues. V was clipped by 7 bases and J by 7 bases; unmatched bases: 7. Germline loops: CDR1 SQVTM, CDR2 ANQGSEA. CDR3 in DNA: TGCAGCGGTGACAGGGGGGCTGGTGAAGCTTTCTTT. Translated: CSGDRGAGEAFF.

About this clone itself: Other DNA sequences of this sample code for an identical CDR3. The chain carries TRBV3-1 (or the pseudogene TRBV3-2) and TRBJ1-5; 8 bases fit TRBD1. Germline trimming cut 1 base from V and 7 bases from J; bases unmatched to any gene: 3. The CDR3 loop spans 14 amino acids. Germline CDR1 and CDR2: LGHDT and YNNKEL (reference sequence). The CDR3 spells CASSQGAGGQPQHF. The CDR3 DNA reads as TGTGCCAGCAGCCAAGGGGCAGGGGGCCAGCCCCAGCATTTT.

This chain uses TRBV7-9 with TRBJ1-3; 9 bases are a match to TRBD1. CDR3 length: 18 amino acids. In germline, CDR1 is SEHNR, CDR2 FQNEAQ (reference sequence). The V and J ends lost 8 bases and 0 bases, in that order; junction bases with no gene match: 14. CDR3: CASGRGQGLHSSGNTIYF. CDR3 bases: TGTGCCAGCGGGCGGGGACAGGGCCTCCATAGCTCTGGAAACACCATATATTTT.

The genes are TRBV18 and TRBJ2-1; 9 bases line up with TRBD2. The CDR3 spans 15 residues. The V gene end was trimmed by 4 bases and the J gene end by 3 bases; junction bases not matched to a gene: 4. CDR1 and CDR2 (germline): KGHSH, LQKENI. CDR3 amino acids: CASSRGGADYNEQFF. Written as DNA, the CDR3 is TGTGCCAGCTCACGCGGGGGGGCCGACTACAATGAGCAGTTCTTC.

This sequence joins TRBV5-1 and TRBJ2-1, with a tentative D call TRBD2 (5 bases). The CDR3 sequence is 14 residues long. V was cut by 5 bases and J by 3 bases, with 12 bases left in between. CDR1 SGHRS and CDR2 YFSETQ come from the germline V gene. The CDR3 loop reads CASRTDSDYNEQFF. CDR3 DNA: TGCGCCAGCAGAACGGACTCCGACTACAATGAGCAGTTCTTC.

This rearrangement joins TRBV5-1 to TRBJ2-5; 14 bases are a match to TRBD2. Per germline, CDR1 SGHRS and CDR2 YFSETQ. This CDR3 is 18 amino acids long. The J segment lost 2 bases and the V segment lost 2 bases, leaving 8 bases of the junction unmatched. CDR3 in amino acids: CASSFSGTSGSGQETQYF. Written as DNA, the CDR3 is TGCGCCAGCAGCTTTTCCGGGACTAGCGGGAGCGGGCAAGAGACCCAGTACTTC.

V and J are TRBV12-3 or TRBV12-4 and TRBJ2-3; no reliable D call. The CDR3 spans 13 residues. Between the trimmed V and J ends, which lost 6 bases and 6 bases, there was a span of 13 bases. The CDR3 region has the DNA TGTGCCAGCAGCCCCAACAGTCGGGATACGCAGTATTTT. This codes for CASSPNSRDTQYF.

The J gene is TRBJ2-3, the V gene TRBV7-2, with D unresolved. Germline-derived CDR1 and CDR2 are SGHTA and FQGNSA. The V end lost 4 bases, the J end lost 2 bases, and 13 bases lay between the germline ends. The CDR3 spans 15 residues. The CDR3 sequence: CASSSARRFTDTQYF. DNA for the CDR3: TGTGCCAGCAGCTCCGCCCGGCGGTTCACAGATACGCAGTATTTT. The full variable domain, its missing parts supplied by reference TRBV7-2 and TRBJ2-3, is GAGVSQSPSNKVTEKGKDVELRCDPISGHTALYWYRQSLGQGLEFLIYFQGNSAPDKSGLPSDRFSAERTGGSVSTLTIQRTQQEDSAVYLCASSSARRFTDTQYFGPGTRLTVL.

The chain couples TRBV27 to TRBJ2-1; 15 nucleotides line up with TRBD2. Germline V gene sequence: CDR1 MNHEY, CDR2 SMNVEV (reference sequence). With 5 bases clipped from V and 7 bases from J, the junction kept 6 bases outside the gene matches. The CDR3 has 16 residues. As DNA, the CDR3 is TGTGCCAGCAGTAGGGCCGGGACTAGCGGGGGGAATGAGCAGTTCTTC. It yields the protein CASSRAGTSGGNEQFF.

The chain has TRBV3-1 (or the pseudogene TRBV3-2) and TRBJ1-3; D is undetermined. V lost 4 bases to trimming and J lost 2 bases, with 6 bases between them. The germline V gene encodes CDR1 LGHDT and CDR2 YNNKEL (reference sequence). The CDR3 runs 13 residues. Here the CDR3 DNA reads TGTGCCAGCAGCCGAACAGCTGGAAACACCATATATTTT. This sequence encodes CASSRTAGNTIYF.

This sequence joins TRBV25-1 and TRBJ2-7, with D perhaps TRBD2 (5 bases). Trimming pared 5 bases from V and 4 bases from J, leaving 24 bases between. The CDR3 consists of 17 residues. Germline V gene sequence: CDR1 MGHDK, CDR2 SYGVNS. The CDR3 loop is CASSPSRTGPGPYEQYF. The CDR3, as DNA: TGTGCCAGCAGTCCCTCTCGGACTGGACCTGGCCCTTACGAGCAGTACTTC.

V gene TRBV5-5 combines with J gene TRBJ1-3, with 8 bases matching TRBD1. Germline CDR1 reads SGHKS; CDR2 reads YYEKEE (reference sequence). This CDR3 is 18 amino acids long. The V gene end was trimmed by 0 bases and the J gene end by 1 base; junction bases not matched to a gene: 9. CDR3 DNA: TGTGCCAGCAGCTTGGGTTGGGACAGGATTTCGTCTGGAAACACCATATATTTT. The encoded protein is CASSLGWDRISSGNTIYF.